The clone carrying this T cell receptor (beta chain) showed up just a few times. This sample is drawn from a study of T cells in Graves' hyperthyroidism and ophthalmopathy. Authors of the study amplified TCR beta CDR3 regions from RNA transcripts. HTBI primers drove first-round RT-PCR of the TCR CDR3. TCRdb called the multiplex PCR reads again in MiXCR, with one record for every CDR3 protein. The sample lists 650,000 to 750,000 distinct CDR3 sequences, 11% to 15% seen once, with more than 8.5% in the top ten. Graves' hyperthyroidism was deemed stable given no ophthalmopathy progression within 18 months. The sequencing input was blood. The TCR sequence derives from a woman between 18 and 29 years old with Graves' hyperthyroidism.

In DNA form, the CDR3 reads TGTGCCAGCAGCGCCGACAGGGCTCCCTCCTACGAGCAGTACTTC. As protein: CASSADRAPSYEQYF. The rearrangement joins TRBV13 to TRBJ2-7; 7 bases fit TRBD1. Germline V CDR1 and CDR2: PRHDT, FYEKMQ (reference sequence). The CDR3 covers 15 residues. V was pared by 5 bases and J by 0 bases, with 7 bases of the junction left unmatched.